This T cell receptor beta chain was captured in a study of blood T cells in healthy people across ages. The CDR3 is 14 amino acids. Trimming pared 8 bases from V and 1 base from J, leaving 12 bases between. Germline CDR1 and CDR2: ENHRY and SYGVKD. This clonotype was picked up many times. At least 7 million PBMCs were isolated per sample. Sample-barcoded 5' priming and a J-beta primer mix drove a second PCR of about 7 to 12 cycles. Via MiXCR, TCRdb re-called the 5' RACE reads, giving one row per CDR3 protein. The sample carries approximately 700,000 distinct CDR3 sequences, about 34% recorded once. The sequence was collected from a woman aged 80 or over in good health. The chain recombines TRBV10-3 with TRBJ2-1, with D tentatively TRBD1 (6 bases). The specimen was blood. DNA of the CDR3: TGTGCCATCGGGCGAGGGGGTTCCTACAATGAGCAGTTCTTC. It encodes CAIGRGGSYNEQFF.